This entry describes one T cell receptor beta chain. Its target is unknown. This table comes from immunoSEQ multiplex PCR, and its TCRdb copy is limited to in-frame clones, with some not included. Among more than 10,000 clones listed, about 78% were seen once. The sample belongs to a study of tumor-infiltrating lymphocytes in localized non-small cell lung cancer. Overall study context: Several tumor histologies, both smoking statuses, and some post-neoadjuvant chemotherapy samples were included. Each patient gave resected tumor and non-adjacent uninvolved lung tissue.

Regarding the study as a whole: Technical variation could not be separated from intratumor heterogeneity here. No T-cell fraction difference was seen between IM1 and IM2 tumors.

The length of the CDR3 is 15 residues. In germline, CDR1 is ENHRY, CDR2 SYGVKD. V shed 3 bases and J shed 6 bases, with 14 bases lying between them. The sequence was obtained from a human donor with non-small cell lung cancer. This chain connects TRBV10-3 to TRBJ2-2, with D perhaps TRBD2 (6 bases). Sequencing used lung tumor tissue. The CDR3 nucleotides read TGTGCCATCAGTGAATTCTCAGGCGGGGCCGGGGAGCTGTTTTTT. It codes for CAISEFSGGAGELFF.